Described below is a single T cell receptor (beta chain) sequence and its context. The data belong to a study of blood T cell repertoires in COVID-19. How the authors handled the data: Scientists estimated how many nucleated cells there were by amplifying reference gene primers. The repertoire was sequenced with immunoSEQ multiplex PCR; TCRdb's copy has only in-frame clones and lacks some. The DNA gave D and trimming, while V, J and clone size come from that table. The data contain nearly 100,000 clones, 75% to 90% of them singletons. The CDR3 sequence is 13 residues long. Losses at the gene ends were 2 bases for V and 10 bases for J; bases not matched to a gene: 7. Germline assignment: CDR1 SGHDT and CDR2 YYEEEE.

This sequence joins TRBV5-6 and TRBJ1-2; 8 nucleotides align to TRBD1. Specimen: peripheral blood. The clonotype originates from a man of 80 years or more with acute or convalescent COVID-19. This chain's CDR3 is CASSFGQGKTYTF. CDR3 nucleotides: TGTGCCAGCAGCTTCGGACAGGGCAAAACCTACACCTTC.